Listed below are T cell receptor beta chains from one sample, sequenced in a study of cytomegalovirus exposure and HLA in healthy donors. Method: immunoSEQ multiplex PCR; TCRdb's copy keeps in-frame clones and lacks some. The repertoire holds around 93,000 clones, with less than 80% as singletons. The sample taken for sequencing was PBMCs. All receptors derive from a boy between 5 and 17 years old in good health and CMV-seropositive. The CDR3 runs from the conserved cysteine through the conserved F or W. The D gene is left open where the match is weak.

v_call d_call cdr3_aa
TRBV29-1 NA CSVADPRFGYTF
TRBV5-1 TRBD1 CASSIEPGQGKNEQYF
TRBV5-8 NA CASSLIDYGYTF
TRBV13 NA CASSLTGVSYNSPLHF
TRBV5-1 TRBD1 CASSPDRNEKLFF
TRBV10-2 NA CASSLTWASTDTQYF
TRBV5-1 TRBD2 CASSLGGRDTQYF
TRBV4-1 TRBD1 CASSQAPTGVINTGELFF
TRBV5-1 NA CATTSGGRSTEAFF
TRBV2 NA CASRAPGELFF
TRBV4-1 NA CASSQQGRRTEAFF
TRBV18 TRBD1 CASSPRDRGTREAFF
TRBV19 NA CASSYSRDIASPLHF
TRBV12-5 NA CASGLPGHQDTGNTIYF
TRBV7-8 TRBD2 CASSSPTSGGYNEQFF
TRBV6-5 NA CASSALPSGGEKLFF
TRBV5-6 TRBD1 CASSDRDRGQDEQYF
TRBV5-1 NA CASSGQVGISGYTF
TRBV19 TRBD2 CASSRGGEEQYF
TRBV5-4 TRBD2 CASSPASGTYEQYF
TRBV4-1 NA CASSQEDTIQYEQYF
TRBV18 NA CASTQNGGTGANVLTF
TRBV10-1 NA CASSESQGQGPGELFF
TRBV4-1 TRBD2 CASSQVLAGVVRTGELFF
TRBV5-1 TRBD1 CASSFQTGLNTEAFF
TRBV5-8 NA CASLRRGSSYEQYF
TRBV7-3 TRBD1 CASSLTRTGHYNEQFF
TRBV9 NA CASSVEGNFYGYTF
TRBV5-1 NA CASRESSGNTIYF
TRBV29-1 TRBD1 CSVRKTGGDEKLFF